The rows below give T cell receptor beta chains drawn from one sample of a study of T-cell reconstitution after alpha-beta-depleted transplantation in children. TCRdb passed the PCR reads through MiXCR, listing each CDR3 protein once. Of some 450,000 distinct CDR3 sequences in the sample, about 45% were seen once. Sequenced material: PBMCs, taken before TCRalphabeta/CD19-depleted stem cell transplant. Receptors were obtained from a girl aged 2 to 9 with aplastic anemia, due to receive a stem cell transplant. Both conserved end residues are part of each CDR3.

cdr3_aa	v_call	j_call
CASSFELAGGSGELFF	TRBV11-3	TRBJ2-2
CASSSNKKHRAPDTQYF	TRBV7-9	TRBJ2-3
CASSFLAGGPSSYNEQFF	TRBV7-6	TRBJ2-1
CASSLELANTDTQYF	TRBV5-1	TRBJ2-3
CASSLKTSTDTQYF	TRBV5-1	TRBJ2-3
CASSLAATVNYEQYF	TRBV5-1	TRBJ2-7
CASSLGLSNEQFF	TRBV12-3/TRBV12-4	TRBJ2-1
CSAREPLASNQPQHF	TRBV20-1	TRBJ1-5
CASSLAPSGPDYTGELFF	TRBV5-1	TRBJ2-2
CASSFLSGEVGQYF	TRBV5-1	TRBJ2-7
CSASFLDVRGSLSYEQYF	TRBV20-1	TRBJ2-7
CANSEQGLFDTEAFF	TRBV7-3	TRBJ1-1
CASSLSSRLAGRLGEQFF	TRBV27	TRBJ2-1
CSALMRLSYEQYF	TRBV20-1	TRBJ2-7
CATLRGGAGTGELFF	TRBV2	TRBJ2-2
CASSEKGFTSTDTQYF	TRBV10-1	TRBJ2-3
CASSYSGPGLNEQFF	TRBV6-5	TRBJ2-1
CASSVGSGSYNEQFF	TRBV9	TRBJ2-1
CASSSDRVLARDTQYF	TRBV28	TRBJ2-3
CASSLVLGVTYNEQFF	TRBV7-2	TRBJ2-1
CASSSRTGFYEQYF	TRBV5-1	TRBJ2-7
CASSLSSANTGELFF	TRBV7-9	TRBJ2-2
CATQDTANTEAFF	TRBV15	TRBJ1-1